These 30 T cell receptor beta chains were all obtained from the same sample, sequenced in a study of graft-versus-host responses after intestinal transplantation. TCRdb's copy holds only in-frame clones and misses some; the assay was immunoSEQ multiplex PCR. The sample gives some 10,000 clones, around four fifths of which show up once; approximately 25% is in the top ten. Intraepithelial lymphocytes and lamina propria lymphocytes were released through processing of graft tissue. The material sequenced was ileum tissue, taken about 530 days after intestinal transplant. The source is a human patient who received an intestinal transplant, so some T cells may come from the graft donor.

The chain uses TRBV10-2 and TRBJ2-2; D ambiguous. Germline V CDR1 and CDR2: WSHSY, SAAADI. Trimming left V 6 bases short and J 5 bases short, with 7 bases between. The length of the CDR3 is 12 residues. Written as DNA, the CDR3 is TGCGCCAGCAGGAGAACGACCGGGGAGCTGTTTTTT. Translation: CASRRTTGELFF.

For this clone: A read error may explain this, as a much larger clone is one base away. This rearrangement joins TRBV6-1 to TRBJ2-7, with D perhaps being TRBD1 or TRBD2 (5 bases each). The CDR3 extends over 13 amino acids. CDR1 MNHNS and CDR2 SASEGT come from the germline V gene. CDR3 coding DNA: TGTGCGACTCAAGGGGAGAGCCCCTACGAGCAGTACTTC. It yields the protein CATQGESPYEQYF.

This clone was counted only a few times. The CDR3 DNA sequence: TGTGCCAGCAGCACTCGAGGGGAGGACATTCAGTACTTC. Protein product: CASSTRGEDIQYF. This chain joins TRBV11-3 and TRBJ2-4; a possible D gene is TRBD2 (6 bases). Trimming cost V 5 bases and J 8 bases, with 13 bases left between them. Per germline, CDR1 SGHNT and CDR2 YENEEA. The CDR3 length is 13 residues.

V usage is TRBV18 and J usage is TRBJ1-1, with D possibly being TRBD1 (6 bases). Between the trimmed V and J ends, which lost 0 bases and 0 bases, there was a span of 11 bases. The CDR3 contains 16 residues. Germline assignment: CDR1 KGHSH and CDR2 LQKENI. CDR3 residues: CASSPPQGRMNTEAFF. CDR3 in DNA: TGTGCCAGCTCACCACCCCAGGGGAGGATGAACACTGAAGCTTTCTTT.

The J gene is TRBJ1-2, the V gene TRBV7-9; D ambiguous. Deletions cut 7 bases from V and 5 bases from J, with 20 bases between. Per germline, CDR1 SEHNR and CDR2 FQNEAQ (reference sequence). The CDR3 is 15 residues long. CDR3 loop: CASTPVGSRGYGYTF. The CDR3 nucleotides read TGTGCCAGCACTCCGGTGGGCAGCAGAGGGTATGGCTACACCTTC.

As regards this clone: The same CDR3 also results from other DNA sequences found in this sample. The chain's CDR3 is CASSKGGGTNRTSSSYEQYF. CDR3 sequence (DNA): TGTGCCAGCAGCAAAGGGGGGGGGACCAACCGCACCTCGAGCTCCTACGAGCAGTACTTC. The chain is built from TRBV21-1 and TRBJ2-7; TRBD2 is the table's D call, not checked against the DNA. TRBV21-1 is described as a pseudogene. This CDR3 comprises 20 residues.

The chain combines TRBV30 with TRBJ1-4, with D perhaps matching TRBD1 (6 bases). Between the trimmed V and J ends, which lost 5 bases and 8 bases, there was a span of 24 bases. Germline values: CDR1 GTSNPN, CDR2 SVGIG (reference sequence). CDR3 length equals 16 residues. The CDR3 spells CAWASGFTGLREKLFF. The CDR3 nucleotides are TGTGCCTGGGCGAGTGGGTTCACAGGGCTTAGGGAAAAACTGTTTTTT.

The gene calls are TRBV28 and TRBJ1-2; the D gene is possibly TRBD1 (5 bases). Germline V gives CDR1 MDHEN, CDR2 SYDVKM. The CDR3 runs to 12 residues. V was clipped by 7 bases and J by 4 bases, with 10 bases between them. CDR3 sequence reads: CASNPQGYGYTF. CDR3 in DNA: TGTGCCAGCAATCCCCAGGGCTATGGCTACACCTTC.

V usage is TRBV19 and J usage is TRBJ2-5, with 7 bases fitting TRBD2. The DNA end favors TRBJ2-7, so the J call may be wrong. Germline V gene data show CDR1 as LNHDA and CDR2 as SQIVND (reference sequence). The CDR3 spans 15 residues. In nucleotides, the CDR3 is TGTGCCAGTAGTATTCCGGGCGGGGGAAACTACGAGCAGTACTTC. As protein: CASSIPGGGNYEQYF.

The chain links TRBV6-5 to TRBJ2-3, with D tentatively TRBD1 or TRBD2 (6 bases each). V dropped 4 bases and J dropped 2 bases, with 13 bases sitting between them. Germline CDR1 and CDR2: MNHEY and SVGAGI. The CDR3 has 15 residues. CDR3 sequence reads: CASSLGWGATDTQYF. The CDR3 region has the DNA TGTGCCAGCAGTTTAGGGTGGGGGGCCACAGATACGCAGTATTTT.

V usage is TRBV18 and J usage is TRBJ1-6, with TRBD1 identical over 7 bases. CDR1 is KGHSH, CDR2 LQKENI, per germline. The CDR3 spans 16 residues. The ends lost 4 bases at V and 6 bases at J; junction bases unmatched: 9. CDR3 nucleotides: TGTGCCAGCTCACGGACGACAGGGATGGTTAATTCACCCCTCCACTTT. This sequence encodes CASSRTTGMVNSPLHF.

The chain uses TRBV6-5 and TRBJ2-5; TRBD2 matches at 13 bases. Near its end, the DNA agrees better with TRBJ2-7, so the J call may be wrong. The germline V gene encodes CDR1 MNHEY and CDR2 SVGAGI. This CDR3 contains 15 residues. The DNA of the CDR3 is TGTGCCAGCAGTTATGGACTAGCGGGAGCCTACGAGCAGTACTTC. This sequence encodes CASSYGLAGAYEQYF.

This sequence joins TRBV18 and TRBJ1-1; 7 nucleotides agree with TRBD1. Looked up from germline, CDR1 is KGHSH and CDR2 is LQKENI. The V gene end was trimmed by 4 bases and the J gene end by 3 bases; junction bases not matched to a gene: 8. This CDR3 is built from 15 residues. The CDR3 nucleotides read TGTGCCAGCTCACTCGGACAGGCGATCGACACTGAAGCTTTCTTT. The encoded protein is CASSLGQAIDTEAFF. The full variable domain, in which reference TRBV18 and TRBJ1-1 provide the parts outside the CDR3, is NAGVMQNPRHLVRRRGQEARLRCSPMKGHSHVYWYRQLPEEGLKFMVYLQKENIIDESGMPKERFSAEFPKEGPSILRIQQVVRGDSAAYFCASSLGQAIDTEAFFGQGTRLTVV.

This sequence joins TRBV5-1 and TRBJ2-1; tentatively, D is TRBD1 or TRBD2 (5 bases each). From germline, CDR1 is SGHRS and CDR2 YFSETQ. The CDR3 is made up of 14 amino acids. Deletions cut 0 bases from V and 7 bases from J, with 11 bases between. The CDR3 DNA is TGCGCCAGCAGCTTGGGGACTCAGGGAAATGAGCAGTTCTTC. This sequence encodes CASSLGTQGNEQFF.

The chain carries TRBV5-1 and TRBJ1-4, with a weak D call TRBD1 (5 bases). Trimming stripped 4 bases from V and 4 bases from J, with 11 bases between. CDR3 size: 14 residues. CDR1 and CDR2 from the germline V gene are SGHRS and YFSETQ. CDR3 sequence reads: CASSKGWGNEKLFF. DNA for the CDR3: TGCGCCAGCAGCAAGGGGTGGGGTAATGAAAAACTGTTTTTT.

This chain connects TRBV5-1 to TRBJ2-1, with D possibly being TRBD1 or TRBD2 (5 bases each). Between the trimmed V and J ends, which lost 0 bases and 7 bases, there was a span of 8 bases. Looked up from germline, CDR1 is SGHRS and CDR2 is YFSETQ. This CDR3 has 13 amino acids. This CDR3 reads CASSLGDQNEQFF. As DNA, the CDR3 is TGCGCCAGCAGCTTGGGGGACCAGAATGAGCAGTTCTTC.

V is TRBV29-1 and J is TRBJ1-1; D is unresolved. The CDR3 has 10 residues. Trimming removed 6 bases from V and 8 bases from J, with 10 bases in between. Germline CDR1 and CDR2: SQVTM and ANQGSEA. This CDR3 is CSVHLVEAFF. The CDR3 DNA follows: TGCAGCGTCCACCTCGTCGAAGCTTTCTTT.

The rearrangement links TRBV10-1 to TRBJ1-5; D is possibly TRBD1 (5 bases). This CDR3 region has 14 residues. Looked up from germline, CDR1 is WNHNN and CDR2 is SYGVQD (reference sequence). The V and J ends lost 0 bases and 8 bases respectively, with 11 bases between them. Here the CDR3 reads CASSESAGYEPQHF. CDR3 bases: TGCGCCAGCAGTGAGTCGGCAGGGTACGAGCCCCAGCATTTT.

This rearrangement joins TRBV2 to TRBJ2-7; TRBD1 matches 9 bases. The V and J ends lost 7 bases and 2 bases, in that order; junction bases with no gene match: 6. The CDR3 consists of 14 residues. Germline assignment: CDR1 SNHLY and CDR2 FYNNEI. This chain's CDR3 is CASNTGTGPYEQYF. The CDR3 DNA sequence: TGTGCCAGCAATACCGGGACAGGGCCCTACGAGCAGTACTTC.

The rearrangement links TRBV6-4 to TRBJ2-7, with a weak D call TRBD2 (12 bases). This CDR3 has 19 amino acids. V lost 4 bases and J 2 bases, leaving 27 bases between the germline ends. From germline, CDR1 is MRHNA and CDR2 SNTAGT. The CDR3 spells CASSADRGRRLAGAYEQYF. The CDR3 nucleotides are TGTGCCAGCAGTGCGGACAGGGGGCGAAGACTAGCGGGAGCCTACGAGCAGTACTTC.

As DNA, the CDR3 is TGTGCTAGTGGTTCGGGGGCAGGAAGACCCAACGCGAACACCGGGGAGCTGTTTTTT. Translation: CASGSGAGRPNANTGELFF. The V gene is TRBV12-5, the J gene TRBJ2-2, with D perhaps TRBD1 or TRBD2 (6 bases each). The CDR3 has 19 amino acids. Per the germline V gene, CDR1 is LGHNT and CDR2 is FRNRAP. V was trimmed by 4 bases and J by 0 bases, leaving 21 bases between them. The variable domain in full, with the rest retrieved from reference TRBV12-5 and TRBJ2-2, is DARVTQTPRHKVTEMGQEVTMRCQPILGHNTVFWYRQTMMQGLELLAYFRNRAPLDDSGMPKDRFSAEMPDATLATLKIQPSEPRDSAVYFCASGSGAGRPNANTGELFFGEGSRLTVL.

The rearrangement uses TRBV27 and TRBJ2-1; 9 bases agree with TRBD1. The CDR3 covers 18 residues. The germline V gene encodes CDR1 MNHEY and CDR2 SMNVEV (reference sequence). J gave up 7 bases and V 5 bases, and 18 bases lay outside the gene matches. The CDR3 DNA reads TGTGCCAGCAGTCCGACCCCGGGACAGGGAAAATCTCGGAATGAGCAGTTCTTC. This translates into CASSPTPGQGKSRNEQFF.

This rearrangement joins TRBV7-2 to TRBJ1-1, with TRBD1 matching 7 bases. The CDR3 consists of 13 residues. CDR1 and CDR2 from the germline V gene are SGHTA and FQGNSA. Germline trimming cut 3 bases from V and 5 bases from J; bases unmatched to any gene: 3. The CDR3 sequence is CASSFRGRTEAFF. CDR3 nucleotide sequence: TGTGCCAGCAGCTTCAGGGGGAGGACTGAAGCTTTCTTT. Variable domain in full (rest from reference TRBV7-2 and TRBJ1-1): GAGVSQSPSNKVTEKGKDVELRCDPISGHTALYWYRQSLGQGLEFLIYFQGNSAPDKSGLPSDRFSAERTGGSVSTLTIQRTQQEDSAVYLCASSFRGRTEAFFGQGTRLTVV.

This rearrangement joins TRBV6-1 to TRBJ1-1; unclear D gene. The CDR3 has 13 amino acids. Trimming removed 0 bases from V and 2 bases from J, with 4 bases in between. Germline CDR1 is MNHNS and CDR2 is SASEGT. The CDR3 nucleotides read TGTGCCAGCAGTGAAGCAGGTAACACTGAAGCTTTCTTT. This encodes CASSEAGNTEAFF.

This clone appeared a single time. The chain recombines TRBV7-2 with TRBJ2-1; 9 bases fit TRBD2. V was clipped by 6 bases and J by 5 bases; unmatched bases: 2. Germline V gene sequence: CDR1 SGHTA, CDR2 FQGNSA. The CDR3 length is 13 residues. This CDR3 reads CASRRLADNEQFF. CDR3 bases: TGTGCCAGCAGGAGACTAGCGGACAATGAGCAGTTCTTC.

This rearrangement joins TRBV9 to TRBJ1-2; tentative D call: TRBD1 (5 bases). V was cut by 4 bases and J by 2 bases, with 6 bases left in between. This CDR3 has 12 amino acids. The germline gives CDR1 SGDLS, CDR2 YYNGEE. The CDR3 coding sequence is TGTGCCAGCAGCCGGGACAACTATGGCTACACCTTC. This gives the protein CASSRDNYGYTF. The full variable domain, with the rest looked up from reference TRBV9 and TRBJ1-2, is DSGVTQTPKHLITATGQRVTLRCSPRSGDLSVYWYQQSLDQGLQFLIQYYNGEERAKGNILERFSAQQFPDLHSELNLSSLELGDSALYFCASSRDNYGYTFGSGTRLTVV.

Concerning this clone itself: The same CDR3 arises from other DNA sequences in this sample as well. The chain recombines TRBV6-5 with TRBJ1-1; no reliable D call. Looked up from germline, CDR1 is MNHEY and CDR2 is SVGAGI. The CDR3 has 13 residues. V was cut by 6 bases and J by 0 bases, with 8 bases left in between. This CDR3 reads CASRKSLNTEAFF. The CDR3 bases are TGTGCCAGCAGAAAAAGCCTGAACACTGAAGCTTTCTTT.

A single count supports this clone. The chain couples TRBV6-8 to TRBJ1-4, with a tentative D call TRBD1 (5 bases). V was shortened by 6 bases and J by 8 bases, with 7 bases between the two germline ends. The CDR3 is 11 residues long. Germline CDR1 MNHGY, CDR2 SAAAGT. This CDR3 is CASSEGEKLFF. The CDR3 nucleotides are TGTGCCAGCAGCGAGGGGGAAAAACTGTTTTTT.

This sequence joins TRBV9 and TRBJ1-1; tentatively, D is TRBD1 (6 bases). Trimming removed 4 bases from V and 11 bases from J, with 24 bases in between. The CDR3 has 15 amino acids. The germline V gene encodes CDR1 SGDLS and CDR2 YYNGEE. CDR3 nucleotide sequence: TGTGCCAGCAGCCCCCAAGAGGGGGGGGCGGGGTGGGCTTTCTTT. Its translation is CASSPQEGGAGWAFF.

A note on this clone: This sample also contains other DNA sequences that code for the same CDR3. The genes are TRBV11-2 and TRBJ1-1; 8 bases align to TRBD1. The CDR3 is 13 residues long. V trimming: 5 bases; J trimming: 8 bases; junction bases outside the gene matches: 7. Germline loops: CDR1 SGHAT, CDR2 FQNNGV. This CDR3 is CASSPNRDREAFF. In DNA form, the CDR3 reads TGTGCCAGCAGCCCGAACCGGGACAGGGAAGCTTTCTTT.